The 3 T cell receptor beta chains presented below share a single source sample, sequenced in a study of post-analysis software for immune sequencing data. Whole-study findings and limits: Five TRBV segments, TRBV5-6, TRBV5-1 and TRBV20-1 among them, were found more frequent in patients than controls.

Their target antigens are unknown. TCR beta cDNA libraries included unique molecular identifiers. TCRdb ran MiXCR on the PCR reads and lists one entry per CDR3 protein. The sample lists hundreds of thousands of distinct CDR3 sequences; roughly 50% were seen once. The specimen was blood. The receptors stem from a girl aged 10-17 years with multiple sclerosis.

This clonotype was counted only a few times. The chain has TRBV27 and TRBJ1-5, with unresolved D. The germline gives CDR1 MNHEY, CDR2 SMNVEV (reference sequence). This CDR3 is built from 13 residues. V was trimmed by 4 bases and J by 5 bases, leaving 9 bases between them. The CDR3, as DNA: TGTGCCAGCAGTTATCGATGGGATCAGCCCCAGCATTTT. Translating gives CASSYRWDQPQHF.

This rearrangement joins TRBV11-1 to TRBJ2-7, with 7 bases aligning to TRBD2. From germline, CDR1 is SGHAT and CDR2 FQDESV (reference sequence). With V trimmed by 9 bases and J by 3 bases, 11 bases remained unmatched. This CDR3 contains 14 residues. The CDR3 loop reads CASRGQGGDYEQYF. As DNA, the CDR3 is TGTGCCAGTAGGGGCCAGGGAGGGGACTACGAGCAGTACTTC. The variable domain in full, with the rest retrieved from reference TRBV11-1 and TRBJ2-7, is EAEVAQSPRYKITEKSQAVAFWCDPISGHATLYWYRQILGQGPELLVQFQDESVVDDSQLPKDRFSAERLKGVDSTLKIQPAELGDSAMYLCASRGQGGDYEQYFGPGTRLTVT.

This clonotype has only a few counts. The chain uses TRBV6-5 and TRBJ2-7, with TRBD2 matching 11 bases. CDR3 length: 16 residues. The V segment lost 2 bases and the J segment 0 bases; nucleotides outside the gene matches: 3. Germline CDR1 is MNHEY and CDR2 is SVGAGI. The CDR3 DNA reads TGTGCCAGCAGTTACCGGGGACTAGCGGACTCCTACGAGCAGTACTTC. Protein sequence: CASSYRGLADSYEQYF.